The clone carrying this T cell receptor (beta chain) was detected once. The data are from a study of blood T cell repertoires in COVID-19. Study at large: The United States, Italy and Spain supplied acute and convalescent COVID-19 samples.

The protocol was immunoSEQ multiplex PCR, while the TCRdb copy is restricted to in-frame clones and leaves out a portion. This table holds about 63,000 clones, about 88% found once. Trimming removed 1 base at V and 10 bases at J, with 11 bases between. The length of the CDR3 is 13 residues. Germline CDR1 and CDR2: SGHVS and FNYEAQ. This receptor was taken from a human donor in a cohort sampled during active COVID-19. Sequenced: peripheral blood. The chain carries TRBV7-6 and TRBJ2-1; D is possibly TRBD1 (5 bases). In DNA, the CDR3 is TGTGCCAGCAGCTTAGGGTCCCGGACAGAGCAGTTCTTC. The encoded protein is CASSLGSRTEQFF.